The clone carrying this TCR beta chain has only a few counts. The target antigen is unknown. The sample comes from a study of beta chain features in type 1 diabetes. Study outcomes and limitations: Patients with Type 1 diabetes showed moderately but significantly shorter TCRB CDR3s in all four CD4+ subsets. A possible short-template PCR bias applies equally to patients and controls. Relative to healthy donors, patients appeared to have naive, central memory and Treg TCRB repertoires that were more similar.

Stem cell-like memory, regulatory, central memory and naive CD4+ cells were sorted via CD45RO/CCR7/CD25/CD127/CD95/CD27. As every portion of the isolated RNA was reverse transcribed, the sequencing read expressed TCRB transcripts. The protocol was immunoSEQ multiplex PCR, while the TCRdb copy is restricted to in-frame clones and leaves out a portion. Among around 400,000 clones listed, approximately 12% were seen once. This clonotype originated in a man aged 18 to 29 in good health. Sequences were obtained from naive CD4+ T cells from blood.

The CDR3 is CASSQGLVFETQYF. The CDR3 bases are TGTGCCAGCAGTCAAGGACTAGTGTTCGAGACCCAGTACTTC. This rearrangement joins TRBV11-2 to TRBJ2-5, with 7 bases lining up with TRBD2. The CDR3 consists of 14 residues. The V gene end was trimmed by 6 bases and the J gene end by 5 bases; junction bases not matched to a gene: 9. Germline CDR1 reads SGHAT; CDR2 reads FQNNGV.